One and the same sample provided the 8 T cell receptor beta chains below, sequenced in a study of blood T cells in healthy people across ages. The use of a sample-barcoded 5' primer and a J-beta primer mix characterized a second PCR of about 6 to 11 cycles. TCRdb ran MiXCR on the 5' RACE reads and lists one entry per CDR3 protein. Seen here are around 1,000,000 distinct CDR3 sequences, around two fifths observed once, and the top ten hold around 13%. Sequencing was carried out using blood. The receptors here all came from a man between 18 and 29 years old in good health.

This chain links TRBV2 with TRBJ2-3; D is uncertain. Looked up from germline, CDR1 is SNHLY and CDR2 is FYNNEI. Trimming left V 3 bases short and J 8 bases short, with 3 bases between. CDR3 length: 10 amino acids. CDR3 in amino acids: CASSEVTQYF. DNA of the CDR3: TGTGCCAGCAGTGAGGTTACGCAGTATTTT.

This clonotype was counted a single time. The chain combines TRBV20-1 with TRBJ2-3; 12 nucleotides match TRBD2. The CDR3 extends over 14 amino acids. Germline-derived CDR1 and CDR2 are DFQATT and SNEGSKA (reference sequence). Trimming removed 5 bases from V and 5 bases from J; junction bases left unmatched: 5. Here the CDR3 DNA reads TGCAGTGCTCTAGCGGGGGGGCCTGGAGATACGCAGTATTTT. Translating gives CSALAGGPGDTQYF.

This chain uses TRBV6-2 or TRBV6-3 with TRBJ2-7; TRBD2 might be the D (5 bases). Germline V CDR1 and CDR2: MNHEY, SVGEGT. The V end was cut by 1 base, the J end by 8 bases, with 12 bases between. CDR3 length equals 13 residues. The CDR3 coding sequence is TGTGCCAGCAGTTACTACCACGAGGGTAAGCAGTACTTC. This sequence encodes CASSYYHEGKQYF.

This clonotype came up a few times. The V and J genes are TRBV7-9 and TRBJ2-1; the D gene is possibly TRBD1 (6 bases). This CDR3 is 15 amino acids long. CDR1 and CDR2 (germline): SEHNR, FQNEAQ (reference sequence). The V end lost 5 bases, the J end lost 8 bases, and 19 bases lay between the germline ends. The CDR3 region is CASSLRGRSGDEQFF. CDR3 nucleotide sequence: TGTGCCAGCAGCCTTAGGGGGAGATCTGGGGATGAGCAGTTCTTC.

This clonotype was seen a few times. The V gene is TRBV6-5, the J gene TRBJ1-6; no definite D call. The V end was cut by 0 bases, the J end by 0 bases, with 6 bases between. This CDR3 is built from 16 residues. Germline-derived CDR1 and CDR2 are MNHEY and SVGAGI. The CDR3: CASSYSPSSYNSPLHF. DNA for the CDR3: TGTGCCAGCAGTTACTCTCCCAGCTCCTATAATTCACCCCTCCACTTT.

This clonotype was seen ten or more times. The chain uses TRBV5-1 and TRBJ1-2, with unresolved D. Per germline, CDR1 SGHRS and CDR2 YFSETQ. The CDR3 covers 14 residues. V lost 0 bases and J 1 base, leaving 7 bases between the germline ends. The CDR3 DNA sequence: TGCGCCAGCAGCTTGGACAGTCTTAACTATGGCTACACCTTC. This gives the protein CASSLDSLNYGYTF.

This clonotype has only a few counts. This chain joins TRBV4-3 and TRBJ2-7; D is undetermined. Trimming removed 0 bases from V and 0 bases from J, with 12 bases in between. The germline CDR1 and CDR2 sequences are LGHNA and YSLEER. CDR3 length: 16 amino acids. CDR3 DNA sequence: TGCGCCAGCAGCCAAGAACGGAACATCCTCTCCTACGAGCAGTACTTC. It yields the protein CASSQERNILSYEQYF.

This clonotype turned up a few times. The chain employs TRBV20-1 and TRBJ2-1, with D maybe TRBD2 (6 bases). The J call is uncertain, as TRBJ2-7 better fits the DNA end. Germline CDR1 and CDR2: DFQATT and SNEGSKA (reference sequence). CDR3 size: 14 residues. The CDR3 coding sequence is TGCAGTGTCTGGGGTACTAGCTCCTACAATGAGCAGTACTTC. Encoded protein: CSVWGTSSYNEQYF.